The subject of this entry is one T cell receptor beta chain. The antigen is unknown. Assay: immunoSEQ multiplex PCR; the TCRdb copy retains only in-frame clones and omits some. This sample has roughly 53,000 clones; around four fifths occur once, and the top ten carry 29%. These data belong to a study of lymphopenia after photon versus proton radiotherapy. Study-level points and caveats: After lymphocyte nadir, photon-treated repertoires showed oligoclonal expansion, especially CD8+ Temra. Proton therapy kept repertoires fairly stable, unlike photons, which gained effector/memory cells.

In germline, CDR1 is GTSNPN, CDR2 SVGIG (reference sequence). This CDR3 comprises 12 residues. The chain couples TRBV30 to TRBJ2-1, with D possibly being TRBD1 (6 bases). The sequence was collected from a man in his fifties or sixties with gastric cancer. The sequenced sample was peripheral blood, obtained from a patient treated with photon-based radiotherapy. CDR3 sequence reads: CAARRGMAEQFF. The CDR3 DNA is TGTGCTGCACGTAGGGGGATGGCTGAGCAGTTCTTC. Combining the CDR3 with reference TRBV30 and TRBJ2-1 gives the whole variable domain SQTIHQWPATLVQPVGSPLSLECTVEGTSNPNLYWYRQAAGRGLQLLFYSVGIGQISSEVPQNLSASRPQDRQFILSSKKLLLSDSGFYLCAARRGMAEQFFGPGTRLTVL.